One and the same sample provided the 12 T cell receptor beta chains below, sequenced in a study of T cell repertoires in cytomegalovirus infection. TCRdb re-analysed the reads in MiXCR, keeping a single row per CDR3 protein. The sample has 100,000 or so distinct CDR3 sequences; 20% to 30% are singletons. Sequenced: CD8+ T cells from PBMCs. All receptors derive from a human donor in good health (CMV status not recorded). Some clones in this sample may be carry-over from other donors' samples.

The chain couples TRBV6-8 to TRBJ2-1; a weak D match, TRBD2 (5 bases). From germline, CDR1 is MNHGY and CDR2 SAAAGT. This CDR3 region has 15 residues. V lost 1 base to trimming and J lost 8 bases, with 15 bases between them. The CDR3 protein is CASSYWPSSLDEQFF. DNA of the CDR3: TGTGCCAGCAGTTACTGGCCCTCTAGCTTGGATGAGCAGTTCTTC.

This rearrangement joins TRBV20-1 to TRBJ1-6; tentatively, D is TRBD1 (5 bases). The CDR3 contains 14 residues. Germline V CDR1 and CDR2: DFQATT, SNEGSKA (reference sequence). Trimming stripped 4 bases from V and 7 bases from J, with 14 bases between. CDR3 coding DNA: TGCAGTGCTACAGGACAATTGGGAAATTCACCCCTCCACTTT. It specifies CSATGQLGNSPLHF.

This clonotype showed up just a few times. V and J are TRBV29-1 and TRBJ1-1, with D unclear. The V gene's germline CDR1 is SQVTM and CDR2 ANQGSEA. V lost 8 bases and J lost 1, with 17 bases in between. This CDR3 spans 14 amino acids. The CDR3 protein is CSLYGGLQNTEAFF. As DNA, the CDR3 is TGCAGCCTCTACGGCGGACTCCAGAACACTGAAGCTTTCTTT.

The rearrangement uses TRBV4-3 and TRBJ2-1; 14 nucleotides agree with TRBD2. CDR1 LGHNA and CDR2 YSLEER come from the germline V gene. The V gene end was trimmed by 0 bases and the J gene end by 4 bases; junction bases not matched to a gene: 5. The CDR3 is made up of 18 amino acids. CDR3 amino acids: CASSQDRLAGGPYNEQFF. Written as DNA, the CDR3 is TGCGCCAGCAGCCAAGATCGACTAGCGGGGGGGCCATACAATGAGCAGTTCTTC.

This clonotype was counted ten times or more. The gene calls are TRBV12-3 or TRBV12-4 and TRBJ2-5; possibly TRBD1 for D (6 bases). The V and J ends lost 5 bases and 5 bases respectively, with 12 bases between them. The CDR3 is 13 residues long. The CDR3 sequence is CASSTGSGETQYF. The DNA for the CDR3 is TGTGCCAGCAGTACAGGGTCGGGGGAGACCCAGTACTTC.

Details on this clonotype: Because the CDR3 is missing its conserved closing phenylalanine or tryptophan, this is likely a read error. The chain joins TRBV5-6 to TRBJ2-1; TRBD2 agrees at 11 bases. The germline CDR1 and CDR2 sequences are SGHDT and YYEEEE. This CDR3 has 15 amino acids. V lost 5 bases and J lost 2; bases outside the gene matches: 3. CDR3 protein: CASSGTSGTYNEQFI. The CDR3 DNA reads TGTGCCAGCAGTGGGACTAGCGGTACCTACAATGAGCAGTTCATC.

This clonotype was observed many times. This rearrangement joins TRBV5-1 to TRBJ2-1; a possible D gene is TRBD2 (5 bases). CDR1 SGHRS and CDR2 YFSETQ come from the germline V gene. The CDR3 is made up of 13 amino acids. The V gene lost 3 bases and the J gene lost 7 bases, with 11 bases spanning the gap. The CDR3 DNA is TGCGCCAGCAGCTCGGGTCGCGGGAATGAGCAGTTCTTC. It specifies CASSSGRGNEQFF.

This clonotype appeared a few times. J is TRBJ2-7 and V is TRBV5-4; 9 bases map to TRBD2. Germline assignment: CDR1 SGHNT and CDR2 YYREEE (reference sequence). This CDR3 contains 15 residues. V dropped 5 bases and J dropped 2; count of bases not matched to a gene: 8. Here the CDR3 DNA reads TGTGCCAGCAGTTCACCTAGCGGGGATCCCTACGAGCAGTACTTC. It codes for CASSSPSGDPYEQYF.

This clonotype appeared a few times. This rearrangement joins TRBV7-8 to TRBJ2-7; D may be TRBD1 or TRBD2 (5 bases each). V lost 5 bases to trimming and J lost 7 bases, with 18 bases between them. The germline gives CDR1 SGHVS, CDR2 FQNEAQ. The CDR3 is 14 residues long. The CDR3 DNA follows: TGTGCCAGCAGCCCCAAACGGGACGCTACGGAGCAGTACTTC. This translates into CASSPKRDATEQYF. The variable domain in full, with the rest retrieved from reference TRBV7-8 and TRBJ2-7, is GAGVSQSPRYKVAKRGQDVALRCDPISGHVSLFWYQQALGQGPEFLTYFQNEAQLDKSGLPSDRFFAERPEGSVSTLKIQRTQQEDSAVYLCASSPKRDATEQYFGPGTRLTVT.

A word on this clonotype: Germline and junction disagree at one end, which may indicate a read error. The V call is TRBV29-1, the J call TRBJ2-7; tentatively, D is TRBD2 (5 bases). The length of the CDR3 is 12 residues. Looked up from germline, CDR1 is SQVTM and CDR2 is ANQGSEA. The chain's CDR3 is CSIEERTYEQYF. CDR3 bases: TGCAGCATTGAGGAGCGGACCTACGAGCAGTACTTC.

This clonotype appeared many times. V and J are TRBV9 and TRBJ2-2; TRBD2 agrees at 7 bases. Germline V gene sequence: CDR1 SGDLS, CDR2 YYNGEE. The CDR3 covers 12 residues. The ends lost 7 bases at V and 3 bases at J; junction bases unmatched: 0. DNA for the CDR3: TGTGCCAGCCGGGGGGACACCGGGGAGCTGTTTTTT. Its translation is CASRGDTGELFF.

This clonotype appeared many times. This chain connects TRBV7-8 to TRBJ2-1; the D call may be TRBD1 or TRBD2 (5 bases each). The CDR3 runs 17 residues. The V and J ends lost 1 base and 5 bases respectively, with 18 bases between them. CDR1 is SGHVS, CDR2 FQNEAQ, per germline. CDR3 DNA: TGTGCCAGCAGCTTAGAGGGTACCGGGACCCAGAACAATGAGCAGTTCTTC. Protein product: CASSLEGTGTQNNEQFF.